The rows below give T cell receptor beta chains drawn from one sample of a study of T cell responses to AZD1222 COVID-19 vaccine. The method was immunoSEQ multiplex PCR; TCRdb's version includes in-frame clones alone and lacks a portion of them. The sample has 95,000 to 150,000 clones, about 87% seen once. The sample in question was peripheral blood, obtained on day 0 of AZD1222 vaccination. The receptors stem from an adult in good health. Each CDR3 is given with its conserved first and last residue. A D gene is named only where the DNA matches it firmly. Rows give clone size only sometimes, using once, few, many, or a class for an expanded clone.

d_call: TRBD2; j_call: TRBJ2-5; v_call: TRBV5-1; clone_size: NA; cdr3_aa: CASSLGRSSGHQETQYF; cdr3_nt: TGCGCCAGCAGCCTGGGGAGGTCTAGCGGGCACCAAGAGACCCAGTACTTC
d_call: NA; j_call: TRBJ1-6; v_call: TRBV13; clone_size: NA; cdr3_aa: CASSLVEGSSYNSPLHF; cdr3_nt: TGTGCCAGCAGCTTAGTGGAGGGGAGCTCCTATAATTCACCCCTCCACTTT
d_call: NA; j_call: TRBJ2-3; v_call: TRBV27; clone_size: NA; cdr3_aa: CASRPQGTGDTQYF; cdr3_nt: TGTGCCAGCAGACCACAGGGAACAGGAGATACGCAGTATTTT
d_call: TRBD2; j_call: TRBJ2-2; v_call: TRBV11-3; clone_size: NA; cdr3_aa: CASSLGTSIPGELFF; cdr3_nt: TGTGCCAGCAGCTTAGGGACTAGCATACCCGGGGAGCTGTTTTTT
d_call: TRBD1; j_call: TRBJ1-2; v_call: TRBV3-1/TRBV3-2; clone_size: NA; cdr3_aa: CASSHPYRDREGSRGYTF; cdr3_nt: TGTGCCAGCAGCCATCCATATAGGGACAGGGAAGGTAGTAGGGGCTACACCTTC
d_call: NA; j_call: TRBJ1-1; v_call: TRBV5-8; clone_size: NA; cdr3_aa: CASSLLWGYEAFF; cdr3_nt: TGTGCCAGCAGCTTGCTGTGGGGGTATGAAGCTTTCTTT
d_call: NA; j_call: TRBJ2-2; v_call: TRBV6-2/TRBV6-3; clone_size: NA; cdr3_aa: CASSYDRRRVTGELFF; cdr3_nt: TGTGCCAGCAGTTACGACAGGAGACGAGTCACCGGGGAGCTGTTTTTT
d_call: TRBD2; j_call: TRBJ2-1; v_call: TRBV6-2/TRBV6-3; clone_size: NA; cdr3_aa: CASSSREGRNEQFF; cdr3_nt: TGTGCCAGCAGTTCTAGGGAGGGGAGGAATGAGCAGTTCTTC
d_call: NA; j_call: TRBJ2-7; v_call: TRBV5-1; clone_size: NA; cdr3_aa: CASSFGTTYEQYF; cdr3_nt: TGCGCCAGCAGCTTTGGGACCACCTACGAGCAGTACTTC
d_call: NA; j_call: TRBJ2-5; v_call: TRBV2; clone_size: NA; cdr3_aa: CASSERGDTKETQYF; cdr3_nt: TGTGCCAGCAGTGAAAGGGGGGACACAAAAGAGACCCAGTACTTC
d_call: NA; j_call: TRBJ2-3; v_call: TRBV21-1; clone_size: NA; cdr3_aa: CASTHPNHPLPFSTDTQYF; cdr3_nt: TGTGCCAGCACCCACCCGAACCATCCCCTTCCCTTTAGCACAGATACGCAGTATTTT
d_call: NA; j_call: TRBJ1-3; v_call: TRBV5-1; clone_size: NA; cdr3_aa: CASSLDLSGAGNTIYF; cdr3_nt: TGCGCCAGCAGCTTGGATCTATCAGGGGCCGGAAACACCATATATTTT
d_call: NA; j_call: TRBJ1-3; v_call: TRBV25-1; clone_size: few; cdr3_aa: CASSGRGEARNTIYF; cdr3_nt: TGTGCCAGCAGTGGGCGAGGAGAGGCGCGAAACACCATATATTTT